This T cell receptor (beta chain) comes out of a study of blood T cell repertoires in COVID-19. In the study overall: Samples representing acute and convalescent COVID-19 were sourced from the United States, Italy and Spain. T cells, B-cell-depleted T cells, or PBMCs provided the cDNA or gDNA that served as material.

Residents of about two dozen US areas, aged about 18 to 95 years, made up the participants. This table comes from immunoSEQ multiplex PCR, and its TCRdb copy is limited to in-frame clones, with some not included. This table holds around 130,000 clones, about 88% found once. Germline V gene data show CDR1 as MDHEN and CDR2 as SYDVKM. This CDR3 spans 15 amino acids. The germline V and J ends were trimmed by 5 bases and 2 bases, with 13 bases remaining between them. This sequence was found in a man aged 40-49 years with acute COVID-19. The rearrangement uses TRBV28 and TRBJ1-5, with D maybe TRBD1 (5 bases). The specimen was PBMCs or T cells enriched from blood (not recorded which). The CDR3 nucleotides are TGTGCCAGCAGTCGTAGGACAAGCGGCAATCAGCCCCAGCATTTT. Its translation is CASSRRTSGNQPQHF.